The 17 T cell receptor beta chains below come from one sample, sequenced in a study of blood T cells in healthy people across ages. A J-beta primer mix and a sample-barcoded 5' primer were used in a second PCR of roughly 7 to 12 cycles. TCRdb re-called the 5' RACE reads through MiXCR, storing one row per CDR3 protein. The sample lists hundreds of thousands of distinct CDR3 sequences, roughly three fifths occurring once. The sequenced material came from blood. The receptors derive from a man aged 35-49 years in good health.

V and J are TRBV2 and TRBJ2-5, with D possibly matching TRBD2 (5 bases). With 4 bases removed from V and 5 bases from J, the gap between germline ends came to 14 bases. This CDR3 contains 14 residues. Germline V gene data show CDR1 as SNHLY and CDR2 as FYNNEI. Here the CDR3 reads CASSVRAGGETQYF. The CDR3 coding sequence is TGTGCCAGCAGTGTAAGAGCCGGCGGGGAGACCCAGTACTTC.

With regard to this clonotype: The missing conserved phenylalanine or tryptophan at the end of this CDR3 makes a read error likely. V is TRBV12-3 or TRBV12-4 and J is TRBJ1-2, with D maybe TRBD1 (5 bases). Trimming removed 5 bases from V and 4 bases from J, with 17 bases in between. The CDR3 is 15 amino acids. The CDR3 sequence: CASSGISDRVYGYTL. CDR3 in DNA: TGTGCCAGCAGTGGTATTTCCGACAGAGTCTATGGCTACACCTTA.

This clonotype has more than one count but fewer than ten. V gene TRBV4-2 combines with J gene TRBJ2-3, with D tentatively TRBD2 (5 bases). Germline V CDR1 and CDR2: LGHNA, YNFKEQ. V lost 0 bases and J lost 1, with 11 bases in between. The CDR3 has 16 amino acids. The DNA of the CDR3 is TGTGCCAGCAGCCAAGATCTAGCTTCAGGCACAGATACGCAGTATTTT. Amino acids: CASSQDLASGTDTQYF.

V is TRBV9 and J is TRBJ2-7; possible D gene TRBD2, 5 bases. Trimming stripped 3 bases from V and 7 bases from J, with 20 bases between. This CDR3 region has 15 residues. Germline values: CDR1 SGDLS, CDR2 YYNGEE. CDR3 amino acids: CASSEREFPYNEQYF. The CDR3 nucleotides are TGTGCCAGCAGCGAAAGGGAGTTCCCCTACAATGAGCAGTACTTC.

Ten or more counts support this clonotype. The rearrangement uses TRBV11-1 and TRBJ2-7, with 9 bases fitting TRBD1. The CDR3 covers 13 residues. Per germline, CDR1 SGHAT and CDR2 FQDESV (reference sequence). After removal of 3 bases from V and 4 bases from J, the junction contained 1 base not matched to a gene. This CDR3 reads CASSFGTGYEQYF. CDR3 nucleotides: TGTGCCAGCAGCTTCGGGACAGGGTACGAGCAGTACTTC.

The chain recombines TRBV3-1 with TRBJ2-7; 8 bases align to TRBD1. From germline, CDR1 is LGHDT and CDR2 YNNKEL (reference sequence). The CDR3 runs 15 residues. V was clipped by 4 bases and J by 2 bases; unmatched bases: 7. CDR3 region: CASSRKSGQAYEQYF. The DNA for the CDR3 is TGTGCCAGCAGCCGAAAATCGGGACAGGCCTACGAGCAGTACTTC.

The chain employs TRBV6-5 and TRBJ1-2, with D perhaps TRBD1 (6 bases). The CDR3 totals 16 residues. The germline CDR1 and CDR2 sequences are MNHEY and SVGAGI. Trimming cost V 7 bases and J 5 bases, with 23 bases left between them. The CDR3 DNA is TGTGCCAGCACCCCTCTAAAGCGGGACAAGGGTTATGGCTACACCTTC. It is translated as CASTPLKRDKGYGYTF.

This chain connects TRBV12-3 or TRBV12-4 to TRBJ1-1; possible D gene TRBD1, 5 bases. This CDR3 region has 13 residues. V dropped 5 bases and J dropped 11 bases, with 18 bases sitting between them. The CDR3 here is CASSPSGRRDAFF. CDR3 in DNA: TGTGCCAGCAGTCCGTCAGGGAGACGGGATGCTTTCTTT.

The genes are TRBV5-4 and TRBJ2-1; TRBD2 agrees at 12 bases. The CDR3 length is 18 residues. Germline V lookup: CDR1 SGHNT, CDR2 YYREEE (reference sequence). Trimming at V came to 0 bases and at J to 4 bases, leaving 8 bases not matched to a gene. CDR3 residues: CASSLDWLAGGQYNEQFF. The CDR3 DNA reads TGTGCCAGCAGCTTGGATTGGCTAGCGGGAGGGCAATACAATGAGCAGTTCTTC. Drawing the rest from reference TRBV5-4 and TRBJ2-1, the complete variable domain is ETGVTQSPTHLIKTRGQQVTLRCSSQSGHNTVSWYQQALGQGPQFIFQYYREEENGRGNFPPRFSGLQFPNYSSELNVNALELDDSALYLCASSLDWLAGGQYNEQFFGPGTRLTVL.

This chain joins TRBV20-1 and TRBJ2-1; 8 positions match TRBD1. V lost 2 bases and J lost 9; bases outside the gene matches: 9. Per germline, CDR1 DFQATT and CDR2 SNEGSKA (reference sequence). This CDR3 contains 14 residues. The CDR3 protein is CSARPRQGLSEQFF. The CDR3 coding sequence is TGCAGTGCTAGACCTAGACAGGGGCTGAGTGAGCAGTTCTTC.

This clonotype has a single count. This could be a read error, since a much larger clone is one nucleotide away. V gene TRBV6-1 combines with J gene TRBJ2-5; 10 positions agree with TRBD2. The end of the DNA fits TRBJ2-1 better, so the J call may be wrong. The CDR3 loop spans 15 amino acids. The V gene's germline CDR1 is MNHNS and CDR2 SASEGT. CDR3 sequence: CASSEASGGQETQFF. The CDR3 DNA follows: TGTGCCAGCAGTGAAGCTAGCGGGGGGCAAGAGACCCAGTTCTTC.

This rearrangement joins TRBV28 to TRBJ2-1; 10 positions agree with TRBD2. This CDR3 has 16 residues. Unmatched junction bases numbered 6, after V lost 5 bases and J lost 2 bases. Germline CDR1 MDHEN, CDR2 SYDVKM. This CDR3 reads CASSLGLANTYNEQFF. The CDR3 bases are TGTGCCAGCAGTCTGGGACTAGCGAACACCTACAATGAGCAGTTCTTC. Supplemented by reference TRBV28 and TRBJ2-1, the full variable domain reads DVKVTQSSRYLVKRTGEKVFLECVQDMDHENMFWYRQDPGLGLRLIYFSYDVKMKEKGDIPEGYSVSREKKERFSLILESASTNQTSMYLCASSLGLANTYNEQFFGPGTRLTVL.

This clonotype was counted a few times. The rearrangement joins TRBV7-3 to TRBJ2-1; 9 nucleotides align to TRBD2. Germline CDR1 is SGHTA and CDR2 is FQGTGA. The J segment lost 1 base and the V segment lost 2 bases, leaving 3 bases of the junction unmatched. CDR3 length: 16 residues. The CDR3 sequence is CASSLGGGGSYNEQFF. In nucleotides, the CDR3 is TGTGCCAGCAGCTTAGGCGGGGGGGGATCCTACAATGAGCAGTTCTTC.

The chain has TRBV7-9 and TRBJ2-3; no clear D. The germline V gene encodes CDR1 SEHNR and CDR2 FQNEAQ (reference sequence). The CDR3 is 13 amino acids. Trimming removed 5 bases from V and 5 bases from J, with 11 bases in between. The CDR3 region is CASSPDGKDTQYF. The CDR3 coding sequence is TGTGCCAGCAGCCCCGACGGTAAAGATACGCAGTATTTT.

This clonotype came up a few times. This chain connects TRBV3-1 to TRBJ2-7, with D unclear. The V gene lost 1 base and the J gene lost 1 base, with 8 bases spanning the gap. This CDR3 spans 14 amino acids. CDR1 is LGHDT and CDR2 is YNNKEL in the germline V gene (reference sequence). CDR3 loop: CASSQGRRSYEQYF. In DNA, the CDR3 is TGTGCCAGCAGCCAAGGCAGGAGATCCTACGAGCAGTACTTC.

This chain uses TRBV18 with TRBJ2-5; D is possibly TRBD2 (6 bases). Between the trimmed V and J ends, which lost 6 bases and 11 bases, there was a span of 19 bases. Germline values: CDR1 KGHSH, CDR2 LQKENI. CDR3 length: 13 amino acids. CDR3 sequence (DNA): TGTGCCAGCTCCCCGGCGACTAGGGGAGAGCAGTACTTC. This gives the protein CASSPATRGEQYF. Full variable domain (remainder filled in from reference TRBV18 and TRBJ2-5): NAGVMQNPRHLVRRRGQEARLRCSPMKGHSHVYWYRQLPEEGLKFMVYLQKENIIDESGMPKERFSAEFPKEGPSILRIQQVVRGDSAAYFCASSPATRGEQYFGPGTRLLVL.

This clonotype turned up a few times. The V and J genes are TRBV4-3 and TRBJ2-7; D unclear. CDR1 is LGHNA and CDR2 is YSLEER in the germline V gene. CDR3 length equals 12 residues. The V and J ends lost 0 bases and 7 bases respectively, with 7 bases between them. Here the CDR3 DNA reads TGCGCCAGCAGCCAAGATGCTCAAGAGCAGTACTTC. Protein product: CASSQDAQEQYF.